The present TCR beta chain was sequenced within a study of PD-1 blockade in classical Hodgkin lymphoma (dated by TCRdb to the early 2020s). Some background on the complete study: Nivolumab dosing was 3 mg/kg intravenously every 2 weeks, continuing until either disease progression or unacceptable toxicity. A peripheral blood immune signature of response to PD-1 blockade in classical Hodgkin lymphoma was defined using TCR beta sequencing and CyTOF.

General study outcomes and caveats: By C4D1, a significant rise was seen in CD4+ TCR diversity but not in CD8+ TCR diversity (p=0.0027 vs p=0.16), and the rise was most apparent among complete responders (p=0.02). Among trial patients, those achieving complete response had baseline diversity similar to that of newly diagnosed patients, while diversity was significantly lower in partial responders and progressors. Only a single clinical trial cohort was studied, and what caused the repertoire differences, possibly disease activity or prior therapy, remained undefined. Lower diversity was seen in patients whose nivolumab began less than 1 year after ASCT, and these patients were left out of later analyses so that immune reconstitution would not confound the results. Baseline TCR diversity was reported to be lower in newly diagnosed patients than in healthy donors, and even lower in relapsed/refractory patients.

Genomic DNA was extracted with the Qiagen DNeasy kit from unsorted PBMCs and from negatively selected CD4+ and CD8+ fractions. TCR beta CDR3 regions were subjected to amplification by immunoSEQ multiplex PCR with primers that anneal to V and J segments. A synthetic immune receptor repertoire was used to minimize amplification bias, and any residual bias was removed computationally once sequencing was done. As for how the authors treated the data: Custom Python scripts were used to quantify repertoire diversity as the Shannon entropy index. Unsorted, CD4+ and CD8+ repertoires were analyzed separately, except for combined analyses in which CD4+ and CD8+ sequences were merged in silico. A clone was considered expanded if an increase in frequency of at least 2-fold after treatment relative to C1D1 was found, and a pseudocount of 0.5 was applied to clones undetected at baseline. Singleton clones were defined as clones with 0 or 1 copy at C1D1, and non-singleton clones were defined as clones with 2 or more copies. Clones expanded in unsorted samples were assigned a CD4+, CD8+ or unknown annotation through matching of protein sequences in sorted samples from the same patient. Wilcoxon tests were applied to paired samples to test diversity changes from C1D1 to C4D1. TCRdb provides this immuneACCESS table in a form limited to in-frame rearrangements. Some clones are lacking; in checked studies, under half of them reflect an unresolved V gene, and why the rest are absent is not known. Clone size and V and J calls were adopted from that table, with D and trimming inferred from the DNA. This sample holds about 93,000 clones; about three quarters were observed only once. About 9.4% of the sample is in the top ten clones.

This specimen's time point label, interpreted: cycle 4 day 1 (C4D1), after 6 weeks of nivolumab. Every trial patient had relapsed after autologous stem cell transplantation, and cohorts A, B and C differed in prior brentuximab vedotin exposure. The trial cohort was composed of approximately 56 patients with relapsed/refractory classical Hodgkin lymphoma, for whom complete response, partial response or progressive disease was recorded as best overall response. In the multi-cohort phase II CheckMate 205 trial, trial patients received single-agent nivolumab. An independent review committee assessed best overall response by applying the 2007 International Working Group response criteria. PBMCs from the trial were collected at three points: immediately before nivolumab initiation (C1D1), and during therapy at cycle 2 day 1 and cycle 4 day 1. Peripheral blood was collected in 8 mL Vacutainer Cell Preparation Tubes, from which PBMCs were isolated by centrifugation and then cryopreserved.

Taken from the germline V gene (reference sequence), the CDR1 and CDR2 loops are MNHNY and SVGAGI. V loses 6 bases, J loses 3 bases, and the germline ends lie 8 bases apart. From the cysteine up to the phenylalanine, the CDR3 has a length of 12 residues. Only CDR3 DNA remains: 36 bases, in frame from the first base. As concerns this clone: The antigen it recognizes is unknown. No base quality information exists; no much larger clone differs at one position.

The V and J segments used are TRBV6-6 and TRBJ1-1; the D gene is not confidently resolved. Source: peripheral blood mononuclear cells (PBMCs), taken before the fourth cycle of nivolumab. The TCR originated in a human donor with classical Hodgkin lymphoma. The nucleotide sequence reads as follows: TGTGCCAGCAGCTTAGGATACACTGAAGCTTTCTTT. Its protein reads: CASSLGYTEAFF.